This T cell receptor (beta chain) originates from a study of identical twins. This clonotype was seen more than once but under ten times. Its specificity is unknown. Via MiXCR, TCRdb re-called the 5' RACE reads, giving one row per CDR3 protein. Of 350,000 to 500,000 distinct CDR3 sequences in the sample, around a sixth were seen once. Study outcomes and limitations: Out-of-frame beta chain sequences displayed weaker excess sharing between twins. For out-of-frame alpha sequences shared by twins, low generation probability was in excess. Findings came from cross-sectional statistics, without long-term follow-up of donors.

This receptor was taken from a man aged 50 to 60 in good health. Sequenced input: naive T cells sorted from blood.

CDR3 DNA sequence: TGTGCCAGCTCACCCGACCTCAGCCTAATATACAATGAGCAGTTCTTC. Protein product: CASSPDLSLIYNEQFF. The J gene is TRBJ2-1, the V gene TRBV18; D gene uncertain. Germline CDR1 KGHSH, CDR2 LQKENI. V lost 3 bases to trimming and J lost 4 bases, with 16 bases between them. The CDR3 runs to 16 residues.